This T cell receptor (beta chain) was recorded in a study of blood T cell repertoires in COVID-19. Background on the study: Specimens from acute and convalescent COVID-19 originated in the United States, Italy and Spain. PBMCs, B-cell-depleted T cells, or T cells were the source of the cDNA or gDNA that made up the material.

The ends lost 3 bases at V and 7 bases at J; junction bases unmatched: 8. This CDR3 comprises 16 residues. Germline V lookup: CDR1 SGHVS, CDR2 FQNEAQ. In the authors' workflow: Reference gene primer amplification gave estimated nucleated cell counts. This table comes from immunoSEQ multiplex PCR, and its TCRdb copy is limited to in-frame clones, with some not included. Clone size and V and J calls were adopted from that table, with D and trimming inferred from the DNA. The table records some 120,000 clones, roughly 88% of them present only once. The sequence was obtained from a man between 45 and 60 years old with acute or convalescent COVID-19. This chain links TRBV7-8 with TRBJ2-1; 11 bases agree with TRBD2. Sequencing used peripheral blood. CDR3 loop: CASSFNPGLADNEQFF. The CDR3 region has the DNA TGTGCCAGCAGCTTCAATCCGGGACTAGCGGATAATGAGCAGTTCTTC.